The 25 T cell receptor beta chains in this list originate from one sample, sequenced in a study of shared clonotypes between healthy human individuals. Clones were sequenced by immunoSEQ multiplex PCR, and TCRdb holds only the in-frame ones, with some missing. The sample holds roughly 1 million clones, about 75% seen once. Sample: memory CD4+ T cells sorted from blood. As for subset: CD45RA-negative fraction. These TCRs come from a man younger than 30 in good health.

This clone showed up just a few times. V and J are TRBV6-1 and TRBJ2-3; tentative D call: TRBD2 (6 bases). Germline CDR1 and CDR2: MNHNS and SASEGT. Trimming shortened V by 3 bases and J by 3 bases, and 16 bases separated the two germline ends. The CDR3 is 16 residues long. CDR3 bases: TGTGCCAGCAGTGACCAGACTAGTTTGGGTACAGATACGCAGTATTTT. Its protein product is CASSDQTSLGTDTQYF.

The gene calls are TRBV10-3 and TRBJ2-5; D not certain. The CDR3 loop spans 15 amino acids. Germline V gives CDR1 ENHRY, CDR2 SYGVKD. The V and J ends lost 0 bases and 3 bases respectively, with 11 bases between them. The CDR3 region is CAISESGRGKETQYF. The CDR3 DNA is TGTGCCATCAGTGAGTCTGGCCGTGGGAAAGAGACCCAGTACTTC.

CDR3 region: CAWPFQVTDSNQPQHF. As DNA, the CDR3 is TGTGCCTGGCCATTTCAGGTGACGGATAGCAATCAGCCCCAGCATTTT. The chain uses TRBV30 and TRBJ1-5, with D hard to call. This CDR3 spans 16 amino acids. V lost 5 bases and J 0 bases, leaving 17 bases between the germline ends. The germline gives CDR1 GTSNPN, CDR2 SVGIG (reference sequence).

This clone was seen at least ten times. The genes are TRBV19 and TRBJ2-7; unclear D gene. This CDR3 has 14 amino acids. V gave up 7 bases and J gave up 4 bases, with 17 bases separating them. Germline CDR1 LNHDA, CDR2 SQIVND (reference sequence). The CDR3 region is CASTLGPYGYEQYF. The CDR3 bases are TGTGCCAGTACTCTGGGCCCCTACGGATACGAGCAGTACTTC. The full variable domain, its missing parts supplied by reference TRBV19 and TRBJ2-7, is DGGITQSPKYLFRKEGQNVTLSCEQNLNHDAMYWYRQDPGQGLRLIYYSQIVNDFQKGDIAEGYSVSREKKESFPLTVTSAQKNPTAFYLCASTLGPYGYEQYFGPGTRLTVT.

The genes are TRBV28 and TRBJ2-5; D unclear. This CDR3 has 12 residues. The ends were cut back, 5 bases at V and 4 bases at J, with 8 bases in the middle. Germline loops: CDR1 MDHEN, CDR2 SYDVKM. Here the CDR3 DNA reads TGTGCCAGCAGTAGTGGGATAGAGACCCAGTACTTC. Residues: CASSSGIETQYF.

The rearrangement joins TRBV11-2 to TRBJ1-6; 9 nucleotides match TRBD1. The CDR3 contains 14 residues. CDR1 is SGHAT, CDR2 FQNNGV, per germline. V shed 3 bases and J 7 bases; nucleotides not matched to a gene: 1. The CDR3 DNA is TGTGCCAGCAGCTTCGGACAGGGGAATTCACCCCTCCACTTT. It is translated as CASSFGQGNSPLHF.

This clone has only a few counts. A read error may explain this, as a much larger clone is one base away. The sample contains more than one DNA sequence encoding this CDR3. The genes are TRBV7-2 and TRBJ2-5; a possible D gene is TRBD1 (6 bases). The CDR3 runs to 13 residues. Germline V gene sequence: CDR1 SGHTA, CDR2 FQGNSA. With 4 bases removed from V and 2 bases from J, the gap between germline ends came to 8 bases. The chain's CDR3 is CASSYRVQETQYF. DNA of the CDR3: TGTGCCAGCAGCTACAGGGTTCAAGAGACCCAGTACTTC. Filled out from reference TRBV7-2 and TRBJ2-5, the complete variable domain reads GAGVSQSPSNKVTEKGKDVELRCDPISGHTALYWYRQSLGQGLEFLIYFQGNSAPDKSGLPSDRFSAERTGGSVSTLTIQRTQQEDSAVYLCASSYRVQETQYFGPGTRLLVL.

The chain recombines TRBV30 with TRBJ1-2; D remains unclear. Trimming shortened V by 2 bases and J by 7 bases, and 8 bases separated the two germline ends. In germline, CDR1 is GTSNPN, CDR2 SVGIG (reference sequence). This CDR3 comprises 11 residues. The CDR3 region is CAWSPLGGYTF. The DNA for the CDR3 is TGTGCCTGGAGTCCCCTTGGTGGCTACACCTTC.

The V gene is TRBV6-6, the J gene TRBJ2-1; 9 bases are shared with TRBD2. J lost 1 base, V lost 5 bases, and 3 bases had no gene match. This CDR3 comprises 15 residues. The germline gives CDR1 MNHNY, CDR2 SVGAGI (reference sequence). The CDR3 region has the DNA TGTGCCAGCAGTGGACTAGCGCCTTCCTACAATGAGCAGTTCTTC. This gives the protein CASSGLAPSYNEQFF.

About this clone itself: Other nucleotide sequences in the sample specify the same CDR3. The chain links TRBV19 to TRBJ2-7; 11 nucleotides line up with TRBD1. J was trimmed by 6 bases and V by 5 bases; bases with no gene match: 9. The V gene's germline CDR1 is LNHDA and CDR2 SQIVND (reference sequence). The CDR3 totals 15 residues. DNA for the CDR3: TGTGCCAGTAGTCGCCTCGGACAGGGGGCGGGCGAGCAGTACTTC. Amino acids: CASSRLGQGAGEQYF.

This clone has more than one count but fewer than ten. The genes are TRBV2 and TRBJ1-6; the match to TRBD1 covers 8 bases. From germline, CDR1 is SNHLY and CDR2 FYNNEI. The CDR3 covers 13 residues. With 8 bases clipped from V and 7 bases from J, the junction kept 4 bases outside the gene matches. DNA of the CDR3: TGTGCCAGCGGGGACAGGCCAAATTCACCCCTCCACTTT. Its translation: CASGDRPNSPLHF.

The CDR3 loop is CASSPQRTANTEAFF. The DNA of the CDR3 is TGCGCCAGCAGCCCACAAAGGACGGCGAACACTGAAGCTTTCTTT. The chain has TRBV5-1 and TRBJ1-1; D is unclear. This CDR3 comprises 15 residues. CDR1 and CDR2 from the germline V gene are SGHRS and YFSETQ. Trimming took off 4 bases at V and 1 base at J, with 14 bases between the two ends.

This clone is a singleton in its sample. This chain joins TRBV28 and TRBJ1-4; tentative D call: TRBD1 (6 bases). Looked up from germline, CDR1 is MDHEN and CDR2 is SYDVKM. Trimming removed 4 bases from V and 16 bases from J, with 22 bases in between. The CDR3 is 14 amino acids. The CDR3 sequence: CASSSRQEPYPSFF. In DNA form, the CDR3 reads TGTGCCAGCAGTTCAAGACAGGAGCCTTATCCCTCGTTTTTT.

This chain links TRBV19 with TRBJ1-6; the D gene is possibly TRBD1 (6 bases). CDR3 size: 16 residues. Germline V gene sequence: CDR1 LNHDA, CDR2 SQIVND (reference sequence). V lost 8 bases, J lost 4 bases, and 18 bases lay in between. CDR3 nucleotide sequence: TGTGCCAGTTCGTGGTCCCCGGACAGTTATAATTCACCCCTCCACTTT. Encoded protein: CASSWSPDSYNSPLHF.

The V gene is TRBV11-1, the J gene TRBJ2-7; 8 bases map to TRBD2. Germline-derived CDR1 and CDR2 are SGHAT and FQDESV (reference sequence). Unmatched junction bases numbered 4, after V lost 5 bases and J lost 1 base. CDR3 length: 14 residues. CDR3 amino acids: CASSLRGGSYEQYF. CDR3 coding DNA: TGTGCCAGCAGCCTCCGGGGGGGGTCCTACGAGCAGTACTTC.

The chain carries TRBV27 and TRBJ2-2; 7 nucleotides match TRBD1. Unmatched junction bases numbered 5, after V lost 6 bases and J lost 1 base. The CDR3 loop spans 15 amino acids. The V gene's germline CDR1 is MNHEY and CDR2 SMNVEV (reference sequence). CDR3 nucleotides: TGTGCCAGCAGGGCCGGGACAGTGAACACCGGGGAGCTGTTTTTT. Encoded protein: CASRAGTVNTGELFF.

The rearrangement links TRBV7-9 to TRBJ2-7; TRBD1 is a possible D gene (5 bases). Trimming cost V 5 bases and J 0 bases, with 20 bases left between them. The length of the CDR3 is 17 residues. The germline gives CDR1 SEHNR, CDR2 FQNEAQ (reference sequence). The CDR3 reads CASSRIGVRESSYEQYF. CDR3 DNA: TGTGCCAGCAGCCGCATAGGGGTCAGGGAAAGCTCCTACGAGCAGTACTTC.

The CDR3 region is CASSLPNPSDRPENNQPQHF. CDR3 coding DNA: TGTGCCAGCAGCTTGCCGAACCCATCAGACAGGCCCGAGAACAATCAGCCCCAGCATTTT. This chain joins TRBV5-4 and TRBJ1-5, with D perhaps TRBD1 (6 bases). This CDR3 contains 20 residues. Germline lookup yields CDR1 SGHNT and CDR2 YYREEE (reference sequence). V gave up 1 base and J gave up 3 bases, with 26 bases separating them. Together with reference TRBV5-4 and TRBJ1-5, the CDR3 gives the full variable domain: ETGVTQSPTHLIKTRGQQVTLRCSSQSGHNTVSWYQQALGQGPQFIFQYYREEENGRGNFPPRFSGLQFPNYSSELNVNALELDDSALYLCASSLPNPSDRPENNQPQHFGDGTRLSIL.

The V gene is TRBV11-2, the J gene TRBJ2-1; TRBD2 might be the D (6 bases). Germline CDR1 SGHAT, CDR2 FQNNGV. V was cut by 5 bases and J by 5 bases, with 22 bases left in between. The CDR3 sequence is 17 residues long. The CDR3 spells CASSPRKAGRIDNEQFF. The DNA for the CDR3 is TGTGCCAGCAGCCCCAGGAAAGCGGGTAGGATTGACAATGAGCAGTTCTTC.

This clone showed up just once. The chain has TRBV30 and TRBJ2-1, with 7 nucleotides matching TRBD1. Per germline, CDR1 GTSNPN and CDR2 SVGIG (reference sequence). The CDR3 has 14 residues. V trimming: 4 bases; J trimming: 0 bases; junction bases outside the gene matches: 3. CDR3 protein: CAWKGDSSYNEQFF. In nucleotides, the CDR3 is TGTGCCTGGAAAGGGGACAGCTCCTACAATGAGCAGTTCTTC.

The chain carries TRBV4-1 and TRBJ2-5; weak D call: TRBD2 (7 bases). This CDR3 has 15 amino acids. V gave up 1 base and J gave up 5 bases, with 14 bases separating them. Germline V lookup: CDR1 MGHRA, CDR2 YSYEKL. DNA of the CDR3: TGCGCCAGCAGCCAAGTCGCGGGGGCGGGGGAGACCCAGTACTTC. Encoded protein: CASSQVAGAGETQYF.

V and J are TRBV18 and TRBJ1-1; D remains unclear. The germline gives CDR1 KGHSH, CDR2 LQKENI. This CDR3 comprises 15 residues. Trimming removed 0 bases at V and 1 base at J, with 9 bases between. CDR3 loop: CASSPPWASNTEAFF. In DNA form, the CDR3 reads TGTGCCAGCTCACCACCGTGGGCTTCGAACACTGAAGCTTTCTTT.

The chain combines TRBV7-2 with TRBJ1-2, with TRBD1 matching 7 bases. With 5 bases clipped from V and 8 bases from J, the junction kept 8 bases outside the gene matches. CDR3 length: 13 amino acids. Germline assignment: CDR1 SGHTA and CDR2 FQGNSA. The CDR3 nucleotides read TGTGCCAGCAGCCGACAAACAGGGGAAGGCTACACCTTC. Protein product: CASSRQTGEGYTF. Full variable domain (rest looked up from reference TRBV7-2 and TRBJ1-2): GAGVSQSPSNKVTEKGKDVELRCDPISGHTALYWYRQSLGQGLEFLIYFQGNSAPDKSGLPSDRFSAERTGGSVSTLTIQRTQQEDSAVYLCASSRQTGEGYTFGSGTRLTVV.

This chain links TRBV5-1 with TRBJ2-7; no definite D call. Germline V gene sequence: CDR1 SGHRS, CDR2 YFSETQ. V was pared by 5 bases and J by 1 base, with 7 bases between. CDR3 length equals 12 residues. The chain's CDR3 is CASSMNSYEQYF. For the CDR3, the DNA is TGCGCCAGCAGTATGAATTCCTACGAGCAGTACTTC.

The V and J genes are TRBV4-1 and TRBJ1-2; possibly TRBD1 for D (6 bases). The germline V gene encodes CDR1 MGHRA and CDR2 YSYEKL. Trimming took off 3 bases at V and 4 bases at J, with 15 bases between the two ends. The CDR3 loop spans 15 amino acids. In nucleotides, the CDR3 is TGCGCCAGCAGCCAGCCGGGGGGCAGCGGCTATGGCTACACCTTC. The encoded protein is CASSQPGGSGYGYTF.